Each of the 24 T cell receptor beta chains below was sequenced from the same sample in a study of blood T cell repertoires in COVID-19. Some clones are missing from TCRdb's copy, which holds only in-frame ones; the method was immunoSEQ multiplex PCR. This table holds more than 90,000 clones, about 89% found once. Sequenced material: peripheral blood. These receptor sequences come from a woman aged 25 to 39 with acute or convalescent COVID-19.

This CDR3 reads CASSYSNRGKDGYTF. CDR3 DNA sequence: TGTGCCAGCAGTTACTCCAACAGGGGGAAAGACGGCTACACCTTC. The V call is TRBV6-5, the J call TRBJ1-2; 8 positions agree with TRBD1. Germline CDR1 and CDR2: MNHEY and SVGAGI. The CDR3 has 15 amino acids. V was clipped by 0 bases and J by 8 bases; unmatched bases: 8.

The chain has TRBV14 and TRBJ2-3; weak D call: TRBD1 (5 bases). This CDR3 comprises 17 residues. V was clipped by 1 base and J by 4 bases, with 18 bases between them. Germline V gives CDR1 SGHDN, CDR2 FVKESK. The CDR3: CASSQVKGQGYPDTQYF. The DNA for the CDR3 is TGTGCCAGCAGCCAAGTGAAGGGTCAGGGTTACCCAGATACGCAGTATTTT. The whole variable domain, remainder taken from reference TRBV14 and TRBJ2-3, is EAGVTQFPSHSVIEKGQTVTLRCDPISGHDNLYWYRRVMGKEIKFLLHFVKESKQDESGMPNNRFLAERTGGTYSTLKVQPAELEDSGVYFCASSQVKGQGYPDTQYFGPGTRLTVL.

CDR3 loop: CASTLGRTGSNYGYTF. Written as DNA, the CDR3 is TGTGCCAGCACCTTGGGGCGGACAGGCTCGAACTATGGCTACACCTTC. This chain uses TRBV13 with TRBJ1-2; 7 bases align to TRBD1. Germline assignment: CDR1 PRHDT and CDR2 FYEKMQ (reference sequence). The CDR3 length is 16 residues. V shed 7 bases and J 2 bases; nucleotides not matched to a gene: 13.

In this sample, this clone turned up once. CDR3 loop: CASSLEGANYGYTF. DNA for the CDR3: TGCGCCAGCAGCTTGGAGGGGGCGAACTATGGCTACACCTTC. The genes are TRBV5-1 and TRBJ1-2, with 7 bases fitting TRBD1. This CDR3 is 14 amino acids long. The J segment lost 2 bases and the V segment lost 0 bases, leaving 1 base of the junction unmatched. Germline V lookup: CDR1 SGHRS, CDR2 YFSETQ.

Written as DNA, the CDR3 is TGCGCCAGCAGCCAAATGGGACAGGGGGTCGGTGAAGCTTTCTTT. It is translated as CASSQMGQGVGEAFF. The J gene is TRBJ1-1, the V gene TRBV4-1; TRBD1 matches 11 bases. After removal of 2 bases from V and 7 bases from J, the junction contained 6 bases not matched to a gene. The CDR3 sequence is 15 residues long. Germline CDR1 is MGHRA and CDR2 is YSYEKL.

This chain connects TRBV7-9 to TRBJ1-3; 7 nucleotides line up with TRBD1. V gave up 3 bases and J gave up 3 bases; unmatched junction bases: 11. CDR1 is SEHNR and CDR2 is FQNEAQ in the germline V gene (reference sequence). The CDR3 has 17 amino acids. The CDR3 loop reads CASSLPRQGPSGNTIYF. The CDR3 nucleotides are TGTGCCAGCAGCTTGCCGAGACAGGGACCCAGTGGAAACACCATATATTTT.

The gene calls are TRBV7-8 and TRBJ2-6, with D uncertain. Deletions cut 4 bases from V and 0 bases from J, with 4 bases between. CDR1 is SGHVS and CDR2 is FQNEAQ in the germline V gene. The CDR3 is 14 amino acids. CDR3 nucleotides: TGTGCCAGCAGCTCCCTCTCTGGGGCCAACGTCCTGACTTTC. Amino acid sequence: CASSSLSGANVLTF.

The chain couples TRBV27 to TRBJ1-3; D not resolved. Germline CDR1 reads MNHEY; CDR2 reads SMNVEV (reference sequence). The CDR3 is 14 residues long. V lost 3 bases, J lost 6 bases, and 12 bases lay in between. The CDR3 nucleotides are TGTGCCAGCAGTTTTAGCCCAGTCTTAAACACCATATATTTT. Residues: CASSFSPVLNTIYF.

CDR3 in DNA: TGTGCCAGCAGGAAGAACGACAGGGGTTTCTACGAGCAGTACTTC. It yields the protein CASRKNDRGFYEQYF. V usage is TRBV28 and J usage is TRBJ2-7, with 8 nucleotides matching TRBD1. V was clipped by 6 bases and J by 3 bases; unmatched bases: 10. The CDR3 runs to 15 residues. The V gene's germline CDR1 is MDHEN and CDR2 SYDVKM.

The rearrangement joins TRBV30 to TRBJ1-1; no definite D call. V lost 4 bases and J lost 3, with 9 bases in between. Germline V gives CDR1 GTSNPN, CDR2 SVGIG (reference sequence). The CDR3 covers 12 residues. CDR3 coding DNA: TGTGCCTGGACGCTATTGGACACTGAAGCTTTCTTT. This sequence encodes CAWTLLDTEAFF.

V is TRBV6-5 and J is TRBJ1-1, with TRBD1 matching 10 bases. CDR1 MNHEY and CDR2 SVGAGI come from the germline V gene. The ends lost 1 base at V and 10 bases at J; junction bases unmatched: 9. The CDR3 has 15 residues. The CDR3 reads CASSYLTPRDRGAFF. The CDR3 DNA follows: TGTGCCAGCAGTTACTTGACGCCTAGGGACAGGGGAGCTTTCTTT.

CDR3 residues: CASSPFAGGQADTQYF. For the CDR3, the DNA is TGTGCCAGTAGCCCCTTCGCGGGGGGGCAAGCAGATACGCAGTATTTT. This chain uses TRBV19 with TRBJ2-3, with 9 bases aligning to TRBD2. The CDR3 loop spans 16 amino acids. With V trimmed by 6 bases and J by 4 bases, 11 bases remained unmatched. Germline lookup yields CDR1 LNHDA and CDR2 SQIVND (reference sequence).

The J gene is TRBJ2-6, the V gene TRBV3-1 (or the pseudogene TRBV3-2); the D is unclear. This CDR3 spans 15 amino acids. Germline CDR1 is LGHDT and CDR2 is YNNKEL (reference sequence). V dropped 4 bases and J dropped 0 bases, with 7 bases sitting between them. The CDR3 spells CASSPPVSGANVLTF. The CDR3 DNA reads TGTGCCAGCAGCCCTCCCGTCTCTGGGGCCAACGTCCTGACTTTC.

The chain recombines TRBV4-1 with TRBJ1-4, with 8 bases lining up with TRBD1. The CDR3 is made up of 15 amino acids. CDR1 is MGHRA and CDR2 is YSYEKL in the germline V gene. Trimming removed 4 bases from V and 4 bases from J; junction bases left unmatched: 5. This chain's CDR3 is CASSRSGGFNEKLFF. The CDR3 DNA follows: TGCGCCAGCAGCCGGTCAGGGGGCTTTAATGAAAAACTGTTTTTT.

The chain has TRBV2 and TRBJ1-2; 11 nucleotides match TRBD1. The J segment lost 3 bases and the V segment lost 5 bases, leaving 5 bases of the junction unmatched. From germline, CDR1 is SNHLY and CDR2 FYNNEI. There are 15 residues in the CDR3. The CDR3 region is CASSPGQGVDYGYTF. The CDR3 DNA follows: TGTGCCAGCAGTCCGGGACAGGGGGTTGACTATGGCTACACCTTC.

The V gene is TRBV28, the J gene TRBJ1-5; possibly TRBD1 for D (5 bases). CDR1 is MDHEN, CDR2 SYDVKM, per germline. The CDR3 contains 17 residues. The V end lost 5 bases, the J end lost 0 bases, and 17 bases lay between the germline ends. This CDR3 is CASSQPWGLLSNQPQHF. Here the CDR3 DNA reads TGTGCCAGCAGTCAACCTTGGGGCTTACTTAGCAATCAGCCCCAGCATTTT.

V usage is TRBV28 and J usage is TRBJ1-2; possibly TRBD1 for D (6 bases). V shed 2 bases and J shed 2 bases, with 9 bases lying between them. CDR3 length: 14 amino acids. The germline V gene has CDR1 MDHEN and CDR2 SYDVKM. The CDR3 loop reads CASSLAGDNYGYTF. CDR3 coding DNA: TGTGCCAGCAGTTTAGCAGGGGACAACTATGGCTACACCTTC.

V is TRBV7-3 and J is TRBJ2-7, with D maybe TRBD1 (6 bases). CDR1 is SGHTA and CDR2 is FQGTGA in the germline V gene. The CDR3 is 13 amino acids. V dropped 3 bases and J dropped 4 bases, with 10 bases sitting between them. The CDR3 reads CASSFGQFYEQYF. The CDR3 nucleotides read TGTGCCAGCAGCTTTGGACAGTTTTACGAGCAGTACTTC.

The chain couples TRBV5-1 to TRBJ2-1; possible D gene TRBD1, 5 bases. The CDR3 runs 13 residues. Trimming removed 2 bases from V and 8 bases from J, with 11 bases in between. In germline, CDR1 is SGHRS, CDR2 YFSETQ. CDR3 in amino acids: CASSLSGNDEQFF. The CDR3 DNA is TGCGCCAGCAGCTTATCAGGGAACGATGAGCAGTTCTTC.

V gene TRBV5-1 combines with J gene TRBJ1-1; possibly TRBD1 for D (5 bases). V was trimmed by 5 bases and J by 2 bases, leaving 10 bases between them. The CDR3 is 13 amino acids. The V gene's germline CDR1 is SGHRS and CDR2 YFSETQ. CDR3 nucleotides: TGCGCCAGCAGGCCCGACAGTAACACTGAAGCTTTCTTT. Its translation is CASRPDSNTEAFF.

This chain uses TRBV5-1 with TRBJ2-1; weak D call: TRBD2 (7 bases). The CDR3 spans 16 residues. The V gene lost 5 bases and the J gene lost 7 bases, with 22 bases spanning the gap. Germline V gene lookup returns CDR1 SGHRS and CDR2 YFSETQ. The CDR3 region has the DNA TGCGCCAGCAGACCCCCGGAGGGGGGGGTCAGGAATGAGCAGTTCTTC. Its translation: CASRPPEGGVRNEQFF.

V and J are TRBV2 and TRBJ1-5, with unresolved D. V dropped 8 bases and J dropped 4 bases, with 9 bases sitting between them. The germline V gene has CDR1 SNHLY and CDR2 FYNNEI. This CDR3 comprises 12 residues. CDR3 in DNA: TGTGCCAGCGGGTCCAGGAATCAGCCCCAGCATTTT. It specifies CASGSRNQPQHF.

This clone was detected only once. The chain is built from TRBV19 and TRBJ2-2, with D uncertain. This CDR3 region has 13 residues. Germline CDR1 reads LNHDA; CDR2 reads SQIVND (reference sequence). Trimming removed 1 base from V and 7 bases from J, with 7 bases in between. CDR3 sequence reads: CASSIVGSGELFF. CDR3 bases: TGTGCCAGTAGTATAGTTGGCAGCGGGGAGCTGTTTTTT.

The chain links TRBV3-1 (or the pseudogene TRBV3-2) to TRBJ2-7; possibly TRBD2 for D (6 bases). This CDR3 has 15 amino acids. CDR1 and CDR2 (germline): LGHDT, YNNKEL (reference sequence). V dropped 6 bases and J dropped 0 bases, with 15 bases sitting between them. The CDR3 reads CASSPRVGSSYEQYF. CDR3 in DNA: TGTGCCAGCAGTCCCAGGGTCGGGAGCTCCTACGAGCAGTACTTC.